This TCR beta chain is from a study of CD4+ T cells in melanoma. Overall study results and limits: Reportedly, melanoma neoantigen-specific CD4+ T cells showed varied differentiation states.

This clone was picked up a small number of times. Antigen: not known. The V gene's germline CDR1 is DFQATT and CDR2 SNEGSKA (reference sequence). The ends were cut back, 2 bases at V and 3 bases at J, with 5 bases in the middle. The CDR3 extends over 11 amino acids. Measured with immunoSEQ multiplex PCR; TCRdb has only the in-frame clones, and not every one. The sample holds some 120,000 clones; about 90% are singletons and the top ten take roughly 3.1%. The chain recombines TRBV20-1 with TRBJ2-7; D gene uncertain. Material for sequencing was peripheral blood. The source is a human donor with melanoma. CDR3 sequence reads: CSARQSYEQYF. CDR3 DNA: TGCAGTGCTAGACAGAGCTACGAGCAGTACTTC.